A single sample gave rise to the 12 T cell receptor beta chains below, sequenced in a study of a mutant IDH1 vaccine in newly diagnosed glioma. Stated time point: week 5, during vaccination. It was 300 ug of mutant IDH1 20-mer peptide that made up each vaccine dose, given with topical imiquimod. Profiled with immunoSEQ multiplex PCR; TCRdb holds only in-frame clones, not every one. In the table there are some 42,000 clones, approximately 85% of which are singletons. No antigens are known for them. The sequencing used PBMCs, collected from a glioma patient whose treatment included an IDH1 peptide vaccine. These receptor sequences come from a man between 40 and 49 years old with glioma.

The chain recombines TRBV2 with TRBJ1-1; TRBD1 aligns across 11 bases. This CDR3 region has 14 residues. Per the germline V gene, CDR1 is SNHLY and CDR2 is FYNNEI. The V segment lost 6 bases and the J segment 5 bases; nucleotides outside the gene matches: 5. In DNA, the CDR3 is TGTGCCAGCAGACCCGGGACAGGGGGAACTGAAGCTTTCTTT. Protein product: CASRPGTGGTEAFF. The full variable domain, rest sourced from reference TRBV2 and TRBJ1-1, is EPEVTQTPSHQVTQMGQEVILRCVPISNHLYFYWYRQILGQKVEFLVSFYNNEISEKSEIFDDQFSVERPDGSNFTLKIRSTKLEDSAMYFCASRPGTGGTEAFFGQGTRLTVV.

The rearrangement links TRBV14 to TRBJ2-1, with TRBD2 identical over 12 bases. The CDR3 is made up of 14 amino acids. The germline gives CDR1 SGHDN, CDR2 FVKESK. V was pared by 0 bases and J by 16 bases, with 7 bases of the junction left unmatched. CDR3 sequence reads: CASSQDLAGGKYFF. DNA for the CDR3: TGTGCCAGCAGCCAAGATCTAGCGGGAGGGAAATACTTCTTC.

CDR3 sequence reads: CASSARLGGNTIYF. In nucleotides, the CDR3 is TGTGCCAGCAGCGCGCGACTCGGTGGAAACACCATATATTTT. This chain joins TRBV9 and TRBJ1-3; D gene ambiguous. CDR1 SGDLS and CDR2 YYNGEE come from the germline V gene. V lost 3 bases and J lost 3, with 10 bases in between. The CDR3 is 14 amino acids.

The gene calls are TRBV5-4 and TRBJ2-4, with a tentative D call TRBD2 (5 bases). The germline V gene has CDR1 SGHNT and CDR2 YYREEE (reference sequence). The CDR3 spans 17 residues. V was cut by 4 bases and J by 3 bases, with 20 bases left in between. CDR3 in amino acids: CASSPSPRGGGKNIQYF. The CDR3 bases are TGTGCCAGCAGCCCGTCTCCACGTGGAGGTGGCAAAAACATTCAGTACTTC. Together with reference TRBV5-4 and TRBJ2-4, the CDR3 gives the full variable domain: ETGVTQSPTHLIKTRGQQVTLRCSSQSGHNTVSWYQQALGQGPQFIFQYYREEENGRGNFPPRFSGLQFPNYSSELNVNALELDDSALYLCASSPSPRGGGKNIQYFGAGTRLSVL.

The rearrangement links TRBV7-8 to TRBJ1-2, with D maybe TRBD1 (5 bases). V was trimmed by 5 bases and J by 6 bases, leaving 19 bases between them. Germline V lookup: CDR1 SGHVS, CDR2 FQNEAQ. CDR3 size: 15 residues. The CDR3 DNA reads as TGTGCCAGCAGCCGACGGGGTGGAGGGGAGAATGGCTACACCTTC. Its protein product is CASSRRGGGENGYTF. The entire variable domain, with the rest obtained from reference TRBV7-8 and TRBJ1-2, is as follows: GAGVSQSPRYKVAKRGQDVALRCDPISGHVSLFWYQQALGQGPEFLTYFQNEAQLDKSGLPSDRFFAERPEGSVSTLKIQRTQQEDSAVYLCASSRRGGGENGYTFGSGTRLTVV.

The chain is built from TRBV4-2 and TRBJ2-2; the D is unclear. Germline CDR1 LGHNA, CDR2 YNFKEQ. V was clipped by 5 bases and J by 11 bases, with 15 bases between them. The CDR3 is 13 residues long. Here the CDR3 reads CASSSAWDSELFF. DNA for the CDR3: TGTGCCAGCAGCTCCGCGTGGGATTCTGAGCTGTTTTTT.

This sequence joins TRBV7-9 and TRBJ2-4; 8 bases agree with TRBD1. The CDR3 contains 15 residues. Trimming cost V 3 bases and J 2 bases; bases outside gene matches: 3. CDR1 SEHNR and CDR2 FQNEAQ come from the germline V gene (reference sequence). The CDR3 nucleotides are TGTGCCAGCAGCTTCCAGGGGGCTACCAAAAACATTCAGTACTTC. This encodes CASSFQGATKNIQYF.

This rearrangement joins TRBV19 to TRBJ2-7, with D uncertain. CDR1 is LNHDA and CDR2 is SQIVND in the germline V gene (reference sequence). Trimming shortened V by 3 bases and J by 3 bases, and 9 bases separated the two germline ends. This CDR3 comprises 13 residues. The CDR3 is CASSMARNYEQYF. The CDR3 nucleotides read TGTGCCAGTAGTATGGCTAGAAACTACGAGCAGTACTTC.

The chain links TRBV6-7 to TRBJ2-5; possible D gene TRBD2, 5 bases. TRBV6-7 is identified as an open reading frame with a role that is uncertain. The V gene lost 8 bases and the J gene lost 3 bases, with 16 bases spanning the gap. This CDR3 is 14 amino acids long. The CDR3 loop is CASRRGESKETQYF. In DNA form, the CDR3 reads TGTGCCAGCCGACGGGGTGAATCAAAAGAGACCCAGTACTTC.

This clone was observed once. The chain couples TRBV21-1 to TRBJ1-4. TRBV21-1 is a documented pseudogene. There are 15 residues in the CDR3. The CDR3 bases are TGTGCCAGCAGCAAAGTCTTAGGCGCGAATGAAAAACTGTTTTTT. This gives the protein CASSKVLGANEKLFF.

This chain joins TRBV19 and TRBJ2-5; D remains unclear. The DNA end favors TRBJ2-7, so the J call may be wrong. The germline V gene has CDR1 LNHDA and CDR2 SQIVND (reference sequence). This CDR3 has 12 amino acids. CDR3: CASSSSVYEQYF. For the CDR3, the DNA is TGTGCCAGTAGTAGCAGTGTATACGAGCAGTACTTC.

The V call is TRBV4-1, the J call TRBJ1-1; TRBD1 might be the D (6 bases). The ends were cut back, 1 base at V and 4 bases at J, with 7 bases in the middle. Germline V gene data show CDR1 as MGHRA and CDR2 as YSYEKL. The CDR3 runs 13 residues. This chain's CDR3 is CASSQAGVTEAFF. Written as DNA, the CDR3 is TGCGCCAGCAGCCAAGCAGGGGTCACTGAAGCTTTCTTT.